This T cell receptor beta chain was identified in a study of T cell repertoires in cytomegalovirus infection. Turning to this clonotype: As yet, its antigen is unknown.

Each CDR3 protein gets one entry after TCRdb re-called the reads with MiXCR. The sample records around 500,000 distinct CDR3 sequences, roughly 46% being singletons. V gave up 10 bases and J gave up 3 bases; unmatched junction bases: 6. This CDR3 has 13 residues. Germline V gene lookup returns CDR1 MNHEY and CDR2 SMNVEV (reference sequence). This sequence joins TRBV27 and TRBJ2-3; 8 nucleotides line up with TRBD2. The receptor was isolated from a human donor in good health (CMV status not recorded). Some clones in this sample may be carry-over from other donors' samples. Specimen: cultured PBMCs, collected from culture after CMV antigen stimulation. The CDR3 here is CATKTSVTDTQYF. The CDR3, as DNA: TGTGCCACGAAGACTAGCGTAACAGATACGCAGTATTTT.